The clone carrying this T cell receptor (beta chain) has a handful of counts. Its target is unknown. Stable Graves' hyperthyroidism denoted no ophthalmopathy progression over 18 months. Thyroid ultrasound and orbital computed tomography, with clinical symptoms and serum thyroxine and TRAb, informed diagnoses. CDR3 length equals 14 residues. Trimming took 1 base from V and 0 from J, leaving 6 bases between them. Looked up from germline, CDR1 is LNHDA and CDR2 is SQIVND (reference sequence). This entry is derived from a study of T cells in Graves' hyperthyroidism and ophthalmopathy. For the study at large: Sampling of peripheral blood happened at initial diagnosis, prior to any treatment. General study results and limits: Blood also showed most of the thyroid clonotypes that were expanded above 0.001.

The source material, RNA transcripts, was used to amplify TCR beta CDR3 regions. RT-PCR in the first round (using the HTBI primer set) targeted the TCR CDR3. TCRdb reprocessed the multiplex PCR reads via MiXCR and lists one record per CDR3 protein. This sample has about 380,000 distinct CDR3 sequences; roughly 13% occur once, and the top ten carry roughly 9.6%. The clonotype comes from a woman aged 55-69 years with Graves' hyperthyroidism. Sequencing input: blood. The rearrangement joins TRBV19 to TRBJ1-1; D is uncertain. CDR3 bases: TGTGCCAGTAGTATAGGGACGGTGAACACTGAAGCTTTCTTT. Protein product: CASSIGTVNTEAFF. Looking up the rest from reference TRBV19 and TRBJ1-1 gives the full variable domain: DGGITQSPKYLFRKEGQNVTLSCEQNLNHDAMYWYRQDPGQGLRLIYYSQIVNDFQKGDIAEGYSVSREKKESFPLTVTSAQKNPTAFYLCASSIGTVNTEAFFGQGTRLTVV.